This T cell receptor (beta chain) appears in the sequencing data of a study of OX40 agonist ivuxolimab in advanced cancers. Background on the study: Participants, 82.7% male, averaged around 64 years of age, ranging from roughly 20 to 79.

Collection of blood occurred at baseline, at cycle 4 day 1, and at cycle 7 day 1. On this clone itself: Antigen: not known.

The method was immunoSEQ multiplex PCR; TCRdb's version includes in-frame clones alone and lacks a portion of them. The table lists approximately 17,000 clones, about 80% of them singletons. The V gene's germline CDR1 is MGHRA and CDR2 YSYEKL. CDR3 length: 13 residues. V gave up 1 base and J gave up 2 bases, with 6 bases separating them. Study-wide results and limits: Compared with others, partial responders at 0.1-3.0 mg/kg displayed clonal expansion among the lowest. Blood T cells, both CD4+ and CD8+, expanded clonally by week 6 at 0.1 to 3.0 mg/kg.

The chain uses TRBV4-1 and TRBJ2-7; no reliable D call. The receptor's source is an adult with an advanced solid tumor such as melanoma, head and neck, liver or kidney cancer. Sequencing used CD4+ or CD8+ T cells sorted from blood, obtained in a trial of the OX40 agonist ivuxolimab. CDR3 DNA: TGCGCCAGCAGCCAAGGAGGACCCTACGAGCAGTACTTC. Translation: CASSQGGPYEQYF.